This T cell receptor beta chain was sequenced in a study of cytomegalovirus exposure and HLA in healthy donors. Broader study findings: Presence/absence analyses assumed roughly uniform sequencing depth across donors. In an earlier analysis, most TCR beta V segments were productive about 90% or about 30% of the time.

With 60 Vbeta and 13 Jbeta primers, the PCR was carried out. The method was immunoSEQ multiplex PCR; TCRdb's version includes in-frame clones alone and lacks a portion of them. The sample yields 150,000 to 200,000 clones, over 60% seen once. J gave up 8 bases and V 2 bases, and 3 bases lay outside the gene matches. Germline lookup yields CDR1 MNHEY and CDR2 SMNVEV (reference sequence). The CDR3 has 14 amino acids. Of note for this clone: Its antigen is currently unknown.

The receptor was derived from a male donor in good health and CMV-seronegative. The source material was PBMCs. This chain links TRBV27 with TRBJ1-1, with 12 bases matching TRBD1. This chain's CDR3 is CASSLVGQGAEAFF. CDR3 in DNA: TGTGCCAGCAGTTTAGTGGGACAGGGGGCCGAAGCTTTCTTT.